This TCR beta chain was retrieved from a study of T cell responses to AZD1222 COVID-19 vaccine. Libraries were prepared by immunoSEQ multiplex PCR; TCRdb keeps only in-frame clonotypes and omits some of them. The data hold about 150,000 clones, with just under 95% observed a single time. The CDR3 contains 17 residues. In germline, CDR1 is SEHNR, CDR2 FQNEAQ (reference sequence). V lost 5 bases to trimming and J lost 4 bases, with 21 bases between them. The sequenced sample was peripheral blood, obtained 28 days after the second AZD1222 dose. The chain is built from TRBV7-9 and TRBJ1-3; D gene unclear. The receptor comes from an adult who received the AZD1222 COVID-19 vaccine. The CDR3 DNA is TGTGCCAGCAGCCGTCATAGGTACAATACAAGGGGAAACACCATATATTTT. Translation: CASSRHRYNTRGNTIYF.